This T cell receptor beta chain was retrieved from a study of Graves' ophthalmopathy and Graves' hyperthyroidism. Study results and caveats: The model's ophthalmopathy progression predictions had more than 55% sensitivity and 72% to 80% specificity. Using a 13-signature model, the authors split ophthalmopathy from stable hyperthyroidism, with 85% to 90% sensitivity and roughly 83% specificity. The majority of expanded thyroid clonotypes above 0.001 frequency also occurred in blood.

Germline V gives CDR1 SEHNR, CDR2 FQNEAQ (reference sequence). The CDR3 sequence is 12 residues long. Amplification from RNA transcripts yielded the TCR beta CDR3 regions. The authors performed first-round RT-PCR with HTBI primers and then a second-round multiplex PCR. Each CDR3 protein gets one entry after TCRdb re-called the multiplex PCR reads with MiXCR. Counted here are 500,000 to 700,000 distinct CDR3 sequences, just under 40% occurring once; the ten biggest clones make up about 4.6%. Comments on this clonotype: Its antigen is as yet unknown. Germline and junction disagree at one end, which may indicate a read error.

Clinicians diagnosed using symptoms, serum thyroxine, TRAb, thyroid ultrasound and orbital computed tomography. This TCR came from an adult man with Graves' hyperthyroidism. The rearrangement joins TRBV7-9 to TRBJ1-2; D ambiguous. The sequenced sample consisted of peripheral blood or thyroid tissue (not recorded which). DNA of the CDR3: TGTGCCAGCAGCCACCCCCATGATAGCTACGCCTTC. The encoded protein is CASSHPHDSYAF.